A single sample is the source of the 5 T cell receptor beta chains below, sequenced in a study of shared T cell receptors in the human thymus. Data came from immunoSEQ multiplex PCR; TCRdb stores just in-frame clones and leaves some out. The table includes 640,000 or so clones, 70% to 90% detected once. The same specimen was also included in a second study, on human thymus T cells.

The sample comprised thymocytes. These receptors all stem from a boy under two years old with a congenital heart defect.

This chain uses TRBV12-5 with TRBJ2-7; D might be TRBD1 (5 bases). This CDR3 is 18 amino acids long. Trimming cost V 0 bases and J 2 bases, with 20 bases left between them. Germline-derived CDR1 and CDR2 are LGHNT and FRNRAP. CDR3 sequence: CASGLVRIHEAGPYEQYF. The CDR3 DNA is TGTGCTAGTGGTTTGGTACGGATCCATGAGGCAGGGCCCTACGAGCAGTACTTC. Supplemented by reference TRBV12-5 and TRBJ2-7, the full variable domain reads DARVTQTPRHKVTEMGQEVTMRCQPILGHNTVFWYRQTMMQGLELLAYFRNRAPLDDSGMPKDRFSAEMPDATLATLKIQPSEPRDSAVYFCASGLVRIHEAGPYEQYFGPGTRLTVT.

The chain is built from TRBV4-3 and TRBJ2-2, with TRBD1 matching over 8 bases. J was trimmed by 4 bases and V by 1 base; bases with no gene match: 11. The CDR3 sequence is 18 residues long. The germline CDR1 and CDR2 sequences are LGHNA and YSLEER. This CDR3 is CASSQASLRGQGTGELFF. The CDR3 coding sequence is TGCGCCAGCAGCCAAGCCTCCCTCAGGGGGCAGGGCACCGGGGAGCTGTTTTTT.

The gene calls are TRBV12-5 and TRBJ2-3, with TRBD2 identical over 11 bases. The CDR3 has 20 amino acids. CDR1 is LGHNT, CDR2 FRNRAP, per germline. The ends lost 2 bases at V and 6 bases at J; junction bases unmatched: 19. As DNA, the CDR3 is TGTGCTAGTGGTTTGATCCCAAAGGAACTAGCGGGAGTTTTAACCGATACGCAGTATTTT. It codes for CASGLIPKELAGVLTDTQYF.

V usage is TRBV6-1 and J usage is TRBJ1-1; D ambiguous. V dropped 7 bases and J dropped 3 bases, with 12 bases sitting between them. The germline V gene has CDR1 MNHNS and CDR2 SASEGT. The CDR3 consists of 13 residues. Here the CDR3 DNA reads TGTGCCAGCATCTTAGCCCCCCACACTGAAGCTTTCTTT. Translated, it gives CASILAPHTEAFF.

For the CDR3, the DNA is TGTGCCAGCAACCGACTTCAAGAGACCCAGTACTTC. Translating gives CASNRLQETQYF. The chain uses TRBV21-1 and TRBJ2-5; TRBD2, the table's D call, was not compared with the DNA. TRBV21-1 is deemed a pseudogene. This CDR3 is 12 amino acids long.